This T cell receptor (beta chain) appears in the sequencing data of a study of control samples from healthy donors and cancer patients. This CDR3 region has 15 residues. V was cut by 2 bases and J by 5 bases, with 12 bases left in between. Per germline, CDR1 SNHLY and CDR2 FYNNEI. TCRdb's copy holds only in-frame clones and misses some; the assay was immunoSEQ multiplex PCR. The repertoire has 390,000 or so clones, about nine tenths of them found once; the top ten carry approximately 6.3%. V usage is TRBV2 and J usage is TRBJ1-4; the D gene is possibly TRBD1 (5 bases). The TCR was taken from a man aged 35-49 years with head and neck cancer. Sequenced: PBMCs. The CDR3 DNA reads as TGTGCCAGCAGTGAATCGGGGACGGGGAATGAAAAACTGTTTTTT. This codes for CASSESGTGNEKLFF.